This T cell receptor beta chain originates from a study of blood T cell repertoires in COVID-19. Study-level background: Sites across the United States, Italy and Spain contributed samples from acute and convalescent COVID-19. Sources were T cells, B-cell-depleted T cells, or PBMCs; the material itself was cDNA or gDNA.

Per germline, CDR1 MNHEY and CDR2 SVGAGI. The CDR3 length is 14 residues. Trimming took 6 bases from V and 6 from J, leaving 14 bases between them. As processed by the authors: Amplification with reference gene primers provided the estimates of nucleated cell counts. Some clones are missing from TCRdb's copy, which holds only in-frame ones; the method was immunoSEQ multiplex PCR. The DNA gave D and trimming, while V, J and clone size come from that table. The sample comprises tens of thousands of clones, 88% of which are singletons, and roughly 9.1% rests with the top ten. The sequence was obtained from a human donor in a cohort sampled during active COVID-19. The V and J genes are TRBV6-5 and TRBJ2-2; the D gene is possibly TRBD2 (6 bases). Sequencing was carried out using peripheral blood. CDR3 amino acids: CASSPSWGAGELFF. The DNA of the CDR3 is TGTGCCAGCAGCCCCAGTTGGGGGGCCGGGGAGCTGTTTTTT.